This T cell receptor (beta chain) was sequenced in a study of blood T cell repertoires in COVID-19 (TCRdb year 2020). About the study as a whole: Samples covering the acute and convalescent phases of COVID-19 were provided by collaborators in the United States, Italy and Spain. The repertoires were released in a freely available public database meant as a resource for research on the immune response to SARS-CoV-2. Where HLA class I and class II types were available, the types were taken from metadata supplied by the sample provider, not from assay-based typing. Deeply sampled blood TCRbeta repertoires from subjects exposed to, actively infected with, or recovered from COVID-19 were included in the dataset. A de-identified subject ID, COVID-19 status, age in years and sex were almost always included in the sample metadata. The samples were drawn from two sources: the first 160 participants of the ongoing ImmuneRACE study, and 1,254 subjects contributed by 6 global collaborators. The material from the prospective study consisted of cDNA or gDNA derived from T cells, B-cell-depleted T cells, or PBMCs.

TCRbeta CDR3 regions were amplified from genomic DNA by means of the immunoSEQ Assay, a bias-controlled multiplex PCR. The authors' pipeline ran thus. The number of nucleated cells in each sample was estimated from the amplification of reference gene primers within the assay. To quantify the absolute abundance of each unique TCRbeta CDR3 rearrangement, sequence reads were collapsed and filtered. For each sample, productive Simpson clonality was calculated by taking the square root of Simpson's diversity index across productive rearrangements. Entries here come from immuneACCESS through TCRdb and include only in-frame sequences with V and J called. Some clones fail to appear in such tables; in the studies checked, an unresolved V gene covers under half of the shortfall, and the cause of the remainder is unknown. D and trimming come from the DNA, and the V and J calls and clone size come from that table. This sample is represented by about 140,000 clones; around nine tenths of them were singletons. 1.5% to 2% of the sample is held by the ten biggest clonotypes.

As to this clone: Its antigen target is currently unknown. Base qualities are not provided; no much larger clone lies one nucleotide away.

Study-wide findings and limitations: How much clinical and demographic metadata was included differed by source and by participant, and the metadata was provided uncurated.

The collaborating institutions used their own protocols to collect whole blood in K2EDTA tubes. For TCRbeta analysis, collaborators shipped samples as frozen whole blood, isolated PBMCs, or DNA extracted from either of those sample types. The sample consisted of peripheral blood. This receptor was identified in a human donor in a cohort sampled during active COVID-19.

The CDR3 region has the sequence CAISDTGQPQHF. The nucleotide sequence is TGTGCCATCAGTGATACAGGTCAGCCCCAGCATTTT. The chain couples TRBV10-3 to TRBJ1-5; the D gene is perhaps TRBD1, from 5 matching bases. V loses 3 bases, J loses 6 bases, and the germline ends lie 6 bases apart. Including the terminal cysteine and phenylalanine, the CDR3 comprises 12 residues. Only the CDR3 DNA is retained, 36 bases long and in frame from the first base. From a lookup of the germline V gene, CDR1 and CDR2 are ENHRY and SYGVKD.